This TCR beta chain was found in a study of blood T cell repertoires in COVID-19. Study information: Donors in the United States, Italy and Spain gave samples during acute or convalescent COVID-19. Nucleic acid was either cDNA or gDNA, and it came from T cells, B-cell-depleted T cells, or PBMCs.

This clone showed up many times. Trimming cost V 6 bases and J 0 bases, with 15 bases left between them. The CDR3 consists of 15 residues. In germline, CDR1 is MNHEY, CDR2 SVGAGI. In the source study's methods: By means of reference gene primer amplification, nucleated cell counts were estimated. Only in-frame clones appear in the TCRdb table, and some are missing; sequencing was by immunoSEQ multiplex PCR. V, J and clone size are those of that table, while D and trimming were read from the DNA. This table has 59,000 or so clones, around 82% appearing once. The receptor was isolated from a man between 60 and 75 years old with acute or convalescent COVID-19. Sequenced input: peripheral blood. The chain carries TRBV6-5 and TRBJ2-7; the D gene is possibly TRBD1 (6 bases). CDR3 coding DNA: TGTGCCAGCAGCGTACAGGGCGCAAGCTCCTACGAGCAGTACTTC. This encodes CASSVQGASSYEQYF.